This TCR beta chain was documented in a study of control samples from healthy donors and cancer patients (TCRdb year 2020). Trimming costs V 1 base and J 1 base, and their ends lie 11 bases apart. The germline V gene specifies ENHRY as CDR1 and SYGVKD as CDR2. The CDR3 goes from the cysteine to the phenylalanine over 15 residues. Only the CDR3 region is kept as DNA, spanning 45 bases read in frame from base 1. Libraries were constructed by the immunoSEQ multiplex PCR assay. TCRdb provides this immuneACCESS table in a form limited to in-frame rearrangements. Some clones are lacking; in checked studies, under half of them reflect an unresolved V gene, and why the rest are absent is not known. The sample table shows 150,000 to 200,000 clones, and about 93% are seen once. The top ten clones comprise roughly 1.6% of the sample. Note on this clone: There is no known antigen for this receptor. Within one base of it there is no much larger clone, and no base qualities were kept.

The specimen was blood. The chain was built from TRBV10-3 and TRBJ2-7, with a tentative D gene TRBD2 over 7 matching bases. The TCR comes from a man younger than 30 in good health. The CDR3 here reads CAISEWGGRSYEQYF. The bases are TGTGCCATCAGTGAGTGGGGGGGGCGGTCCTACGAGCAGTACTTC.